Sequencing of this T cell receptor (beta chain) was carried out in a study of siplizumab effects on memory and regulatory T cells (dated by TCRdb to between 2018 and 2020). Turning to the overall study: The study examined how the anti-CD2 antibody siplizumab affects alloreactive T-cell subsets in allogeneic mixed lymphocyte reactions built from human PBMCs.

Worth noting for this clone: Its recognized antigen is unknown. No base-level quality is on record; no much larger clone is a single base apart.

Sorted unstimulated T cells and proliferating T cells recovered from mixed lymphocyte reactions underwent TCRbeta CDR3 sequencing. Fresh whole blood from about 9 HLA-typed healthy donors was used as the source from which PBMCs were isolated. Library generation was performed with the immunoSEQ multiplex PCR assay. Each sample had some 94,000 TCR templates assayed by the deep sequencing platform. Genomic DNA extracted from sorted T cells was the material used for TCRbeta CDR3 sequencing. The source study handled its data this way. Clonal analysis of TCRbeta CDR3 data was done in the R programming language. Alloreactive CD4+ and CD8+ clones were identified by comparing unstimulated samples to CFSE-low samples taken after the reaction. By matching sequences to the repertoires of sorted unstimulated Treg and non-Treg cells, each alloreactive CD4+ clone was assigned a regulatory or non-regulatory origin. TCRdb provides this immuneACCESS table in a form limited to in-frame rearrangements. Some clones are lacking; in checked studies, under half of them reflect an unresolved V gene, and why the rest are absent is not known. From that table come the V and J calls and clone size; the DNA was used to work out D and trimming. In this sample the table shows tens of thousands of clones, 93% of which occur a single time. Roughly 5% of the sample comes from the top ten.

Paper-wide results and their limitations: Whether proliferating Tregs from siplizumab cultures actually had suppressive function was not functionally confirmed. Greater diversity appeared to be present in unstimulated naive T cells than in memory T cells, and a substantial contribution to the alloresponse seemed to be made by naive cells. Among mappable alloreactive CD4+ clones, the Treg-derived fraction averaged approximately 63% with siplizumab versus 25% to 30% in control reactions. Siplizumab significantly lowered the cumulative frequency of alloreactive sequences that could be traced to unstimulated CD4+ memory T cells. Because sequences at frequencies below about 10^-5 were poorly captured, only a minor fraction of alloreactive clones could be mapped back to unstimulated subsets. A naive or memory phenotype could not be assigned to roughly 75-95% of proliferating CD4+ or CD8+ clones.

Sequenced material: CD8+ T cells sorted from blood. This receptor was obtained from a human donor in good health.

The DNA sequence is as follows: TGTGCCAGCAGCAAAGACACACCCTCCTACAATGAGCAGTTCTTC. This gives the protein CASSKDTPSYNEQFF. The sequence is built from TRBV6-6 and TRBJ2-1, with no confidently assigned D gene. CDR3 length: 15 amino acids, cysteine to phenylalanine. Only the CDR3 region is kept as DNA, spanning 45 bases read in frame from base 1. The germline V gene (reference sequence) provides CDR1 MNHNY and CDR2 SVGAGI. V is shortened by 6 bases, J by 0 bases, and the region joining them spans 12 bases.